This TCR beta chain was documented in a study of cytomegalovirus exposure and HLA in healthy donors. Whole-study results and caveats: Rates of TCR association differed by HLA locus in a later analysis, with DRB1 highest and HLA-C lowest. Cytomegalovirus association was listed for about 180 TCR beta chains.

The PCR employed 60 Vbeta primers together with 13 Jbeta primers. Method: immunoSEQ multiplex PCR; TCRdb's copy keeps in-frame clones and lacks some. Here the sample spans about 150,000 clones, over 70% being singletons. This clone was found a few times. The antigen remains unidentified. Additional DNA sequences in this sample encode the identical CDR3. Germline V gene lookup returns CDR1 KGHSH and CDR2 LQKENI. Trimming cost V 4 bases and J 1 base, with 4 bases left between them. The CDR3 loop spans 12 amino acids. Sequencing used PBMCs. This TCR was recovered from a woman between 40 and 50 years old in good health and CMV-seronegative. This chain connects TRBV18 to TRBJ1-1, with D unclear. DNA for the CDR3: TGTGCCAGCTCACAACAGAACACTGAAGCTTTCTTT. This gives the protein CASSQQNTEAFF.